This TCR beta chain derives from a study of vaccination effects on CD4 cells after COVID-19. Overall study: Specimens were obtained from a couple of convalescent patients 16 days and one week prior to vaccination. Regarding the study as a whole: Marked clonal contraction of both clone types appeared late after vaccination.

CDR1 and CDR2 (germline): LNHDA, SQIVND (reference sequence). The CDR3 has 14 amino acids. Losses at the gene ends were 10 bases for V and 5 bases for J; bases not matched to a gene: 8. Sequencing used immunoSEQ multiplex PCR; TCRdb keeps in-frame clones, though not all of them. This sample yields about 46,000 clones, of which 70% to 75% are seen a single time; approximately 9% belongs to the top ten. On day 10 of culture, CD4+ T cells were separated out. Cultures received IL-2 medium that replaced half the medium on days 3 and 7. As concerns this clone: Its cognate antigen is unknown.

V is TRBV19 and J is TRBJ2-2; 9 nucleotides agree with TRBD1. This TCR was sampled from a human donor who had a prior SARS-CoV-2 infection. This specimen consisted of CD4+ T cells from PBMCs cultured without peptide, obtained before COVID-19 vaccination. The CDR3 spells CATMTGGWTGELFF. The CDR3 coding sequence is TGTGCCACCATGACAGGGGGTTGGACCGGGGAGCTGTTTTTT.